A selection of T cell receptor beta chains follows, all from one sample in a study of T cell repertoires in aging, cancer and after chemotherapy. TCRdb recomputed calls from the multiplex PCR reads with MiXCR, one row per CDR3 protein. The profile covers under 2,000 distinct CDR3 sequences, with approximately 28% appearing a single time and roughly 50% taken by the ten largest. The specimen was blood. The receptors were gathered from a human donor with a solid tumor. Both conserved end residues are part of each CDR3. A D gene is named only where the DNA matches it firmly. Where a row states a size, it is once, few, many or the class of an expanded clone; other rows omit it.

d_call	v_call	clone_size	j_call	cdr3_nt	cdr3_aa
NA	TRBV20-1	NA	TRBJ2-1	TGCAGTGCCACCGCCAGGGGCGACTCCTACAATGAGCAGTTCTTC	CSATARGDSYNEQFF
NA	TRBV18	few	TRBJ2-1	TGTGCCAGCTCACCTCTGGAGAACCCCTACAATGAGCAGTTCTTC	CASSPLENPYNEQFF
NA	TRBV29-1	medium-sized	TRBJ2-2	TGCAGCGTTGTGATAGGCTTTACCGGGGAGCTGTTTTTT	CSVVIGFTGELFF
NA	TRBV4-3	NA	TRBJ1-4	TGCGCCAGCAGCCAAGATCCGGGGAATAATGAAAAACTGTTTTTT	CASSQDPGNNEKLFF
NA	TRBV12-3/TRBV12-4	few	TRBJ1-2	TGTGCCAGCAGTCAACAGGGCTATGGCTACACCTTC	CASSQQGYGYTF
NA	TRBV15	medium-sized	TRBJ2-7	TGTGCCACCAGCAGAGATCAAGGGTTCTACGAGCAGTACTTC	CATSRDQGFYEQYF
NA	TRBV7-9	few	TRBJ2-7	TGTGCCAGCAGCTTAGGTGACGAGCAGTACTTC	CASSLGDEQYF
TRBD2	TRBV19	medium-sized	TRBJ2-1	TGTGCCAGTAGTATAGTGAGGAGCGGGAGCGACAATGAGCAGTTCTTC	CASSIVRSGSDNEQFF
TRBD2	TRBV7-2	NA	TRBJ2-2	TGTGCCAGCAGCTTAGCGGGGGGGGTCGCCGGGGAGCTGTTTTTT	CASSLAGGVAGELFF
TRBD1	TRBV7-9	NA	TRBJ2-3	TGTGCCAGCAGCTTTTCCGGGACAGGGAAAACAGATACGCAGTATTTT	CASSFSGTGKTDTQYF
TRBD2	TRBV7-2	NA	TRBJ2-5	TGTGCCAGCAGCTTAGGGGGCGGGGGAGAGGAGACCCAGTACTTC	CASSLGGGGEETQYF
NA	TRBV5-1	NA	TRBJ1-4	TGCGCCAGCAGCTTGGATGGGGGGAAACTGTTTTTT	CASSLDGGKLFF
TRBD2	TRBV20-1	NA	TRBJ2-1	TGCAGTGCACCGAGGGCTAGCGGGAGTAGGCAGCAGTTCTTC	CSAPRASGSRQQFF